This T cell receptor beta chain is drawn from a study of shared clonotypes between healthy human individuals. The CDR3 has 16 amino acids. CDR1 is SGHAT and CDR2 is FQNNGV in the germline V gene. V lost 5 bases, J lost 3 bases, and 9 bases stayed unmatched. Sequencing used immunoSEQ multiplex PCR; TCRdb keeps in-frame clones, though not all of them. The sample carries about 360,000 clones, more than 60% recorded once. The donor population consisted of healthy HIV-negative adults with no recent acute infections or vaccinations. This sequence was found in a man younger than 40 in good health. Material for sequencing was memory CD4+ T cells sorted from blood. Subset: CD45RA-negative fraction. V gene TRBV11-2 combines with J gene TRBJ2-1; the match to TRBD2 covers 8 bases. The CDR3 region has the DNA TGTGCCAGCAGCATCAGGGTTAGCGGGATCTACAATGAGCAGTTCTTC. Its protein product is CASSIRVSGIYNEQFF.